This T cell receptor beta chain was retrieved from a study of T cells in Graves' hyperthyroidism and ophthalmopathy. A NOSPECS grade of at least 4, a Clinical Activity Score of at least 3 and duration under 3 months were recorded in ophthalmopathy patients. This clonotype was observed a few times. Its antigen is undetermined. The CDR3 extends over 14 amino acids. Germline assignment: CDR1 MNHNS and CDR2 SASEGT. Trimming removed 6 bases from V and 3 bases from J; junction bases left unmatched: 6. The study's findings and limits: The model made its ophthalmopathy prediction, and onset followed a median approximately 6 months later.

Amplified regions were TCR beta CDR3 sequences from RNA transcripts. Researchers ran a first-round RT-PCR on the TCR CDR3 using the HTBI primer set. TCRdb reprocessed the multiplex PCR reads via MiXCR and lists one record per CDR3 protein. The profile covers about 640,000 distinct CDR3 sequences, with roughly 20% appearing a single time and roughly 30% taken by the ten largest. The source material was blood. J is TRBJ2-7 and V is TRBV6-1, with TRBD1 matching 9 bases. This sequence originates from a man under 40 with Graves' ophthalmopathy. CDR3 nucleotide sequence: TGTGCCAGCAGGGGGAGACAGGGGGTCTACGAGCAGTACTTC. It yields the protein CASRGRQGVYEQYF.